The 14 T cell receptor beta chains listed next were all sequenced from one sample in a study of T cell responses to AZD1222 COVID-19 vaccine. Sequencing used immunoSEQ multiplex PCR; TCRdb keeps in-frame clones, though not all of them. The sample has approximately 74,000 clones, more than 80% seen once. This specimen consisted of peripheral blood, obtained on day 0 of AZD1222 vaccination. These receptors were taken from an adult in good health.

The chain is built from TRBV9 and TRBJ2-1, with D tentatively TRBD2 (5 bases). CDR1 is SGDLS and CDR2 is YYNGEE in the germline V gene. The length of the CDR3 is 18 residues. V was trimmed by 4 bases and J by 7 bases, leaving 27 bases between them. Written as DNA, the CDR3 is TGTGCCAGCAGCTCCGCACTCTCGGGGAGAGGGCCTACGAATGAGCAGTTCTTC. Protein: CASSSALSGRGPTNEQFF.

J is TRBJ2-2 and V is TRBV7-2; TRBD1 matches at 8 bases. The CDR3 extends over 15 amino acids. Germline-derived CDR1 and CDR2 are SGHTA and FQGNSA. Trimming removed 5 bases from V and 2 bases from J; junction bases left unmatched: 4. The CDR3, as DNA: TGTGCCAGCAGCCGGCAGGGGGCTAACACCGGGGAGCTGTTTTTT. Its protein is CASSRQGANTGELFF.

J is TRBJ2-7 and V is TRBV20-1; 10 nucleotides line up with TRBD2. The J segment lost 6 bases and the V segment lost 3 bases, leaving 5 bases of the junction unmatched. The CDR3 is 13 residues long. Per the germline V gene, CDR1 is DFQATT and CDR2 is SNEGSKA (reference sequence). Here the CDR3 DNA reads TGCAGTGCTAGTCTAGCGGGAGTAGGCGAGCAGTACTTC. The encoded protein is CSASLAGVGEQYF.

The V and J genes are TRBV5-1 and TRBJ2-7; 13 nucleotides line up with TRBD2. The CDR3 covers 18 residues. Germline V CDR1 and CDR2: SGHRS, YFSETQ. J gave up 6 bases and V 4 bases, and 16 bases lay outside the gene matches. The CDR3, as DNA: TGCGCCAGCAGCCCGATGGGACTAGCGGGGACCGGAGGGAGCGAGCAGTACTTC. This gives the protein CASSPMGLAGTGGSEQYF.

V and J are TRBV27 and TRBJ2-7, with TRBD1 as a possible D gene (6 bases). CDR1 is MNHEY, CDR2 SMNVEV, per germline (reference sequence). The CDR3 is made up of 13 amino acids. Trimming cost V 3 bases and J 7 bases, with 13 bases left between them. The CDR3 sequence: CASSFRGTREQYF. The DNA for the CDR3 is TGTGCCAGCAGTTTTAGGGGGACGAGAGAGCAGTACTTC.

This clone showed up just once. The chain combines TRBV19 with TRBJ1-1; tentatively, D is TRBD1 (6 bases). The CDR3 extends over 14 amino acids. V lost 3 bases and J lost 0, with 8 bases in between. Germline-derived CDR1 and CDR2 are LNHDA and SQIVND (reference sequence). In DNA, the CDR3 is TGTGCCAGTAGTATGGACAGTTTGAACACTGAAGCTTTCTTT. Protein: CASSMDSLNTEAFF.

V is TRBV24-1 and J is TRBJ2-3; D gene unclear. The V end lost 3 bases, the J end lost 0 bases, and 9 bases lay between the germline ends. The CDR3 has 15 residues. CDR1 and CDR2 from the germline V gene are KGHDR and SFDVKD. The CDR3 DNA reads TGTGCCACCAGTGATGGTTCCGATAGCACAGATACGCAGTATTTT. Its protein product is CATSDGSDSTDTQYF.

V gene TRBV5-1 combines with J gene TRBJ2-7; 7 bases align to TRBD1. V lost 4 bases and J lost 5; bases outside the gene matches: 12. Germline CDR1 is SGHRS and CDR2 is YFSETQ. The CDR3 contains 15 residues. CDR3 sequence (DNA): TGCGCCAGCAGCCCTCCCCCAGGGGGATACGACGAGCAGTACTTC. The encoded protein is CASSPPPGGYDEQYF.

J is TRBJ1-6 and V is TRBV7-2; TRBD1 agrees at 7 bases. There are 18 residues in the CDR3. Germline CDR1 and CDR2: SGHTA and FQGNSA. With V trimmed by 3 bases and J by 8 bases, 16 bases remained unmatched. This CDR3 is CASSFTAETGPAYSPLHF. The CDR3 DNA is TGTGCCAGCAGCTTTACGGCGGAGACAGGGCCAGCTTATTCACCCCTCCACTTT.

This clone was observed a single time. The chain joins TRBV5-1 to TRBJ1-6; D perhaps matches TRBD1 (5 bases). Germline CDR1 reads SGHRS; CDR2 reads YFSETQ. V was clipped by 4 bases and J by 8 bases, with 16 bases between them. The CDR3 totals 15 residues. For the CDR3, the DNA is TGCGCCAGCAGCCCTGGGACGGATAGTCATTCACCCCTCCACTTT. This translates into CASSPGTDSHSPLHF. Combining the CDR3 with reference TRBV5-1 and TRBJ1-6 gives the whole variable domain KAGVTQTPRYLIKTRGQQVTLSCSPISGHRSVSWYQQTPGQGLQFLFEYFSETQRNKGNFPGRFSGRQFSNSRSEMNVSTLELGDSALYLCASSPGTDSHSPLHFGNGTRLTVT.

The chain uses TRBV18 and TRBJ1-1, with unresolved D. Trimming cost V 0 bases and J 0 bases, with 8 bases left between them. The CDR3 runs to 15 residues. Germline CDR1 KGHSH, CDR2 LQKENI. The CDR3, as DNA: TGTGCCAGCTCACCACCGAACACAGTGAACACTGAAGCTTTCTTT. This gives the protein CASSPPNTVNTEAFF.

A single count supports this clone. The V gene is TRBV19, the J gene TRBJ1-6, with D possibly TRBD1 on 5 matching bases. Looked up from germline, CDR1 is LNHDA and CDR2 is SQIVND (reference sequence). This CDR3 is 13 amino acids long. V was shortened by 3 bases and J by 15 bases, with 15 bases between the two germline ends. The CDR3 DNA is TGTGCCAGTAGTATGGGGATCGGGGCCTTCCTCCACTTT. Its translation: CASSMGIGAFLHF.

This clone appeared once. This chain links TRBV2 with TRBJ2-3; D is unresolved. With 4 bases removed from V and 6 bases from J, the gap between germline ends came to 5 bases. The germline gives CDR1 SNHLY, CDR2 FYNNEI. The CDR3 extends over 11 amino acids. CDR3 bases: TGTGCCAGCAGTGGGGCGGATACGCAGTATTTT. It is translated as CASSGADTQYF. The whole variable domain, remainder taken from reference TRBV2 and TRBJ2-3, is EPEVTQTPSHQVTQMGQEVILRCVPISNHLYFYWYRQILGQKVEFLVSFYNNEISEKSEIFDDQFSVERPDGSNFTLKIRSTKLEDSAMYFCASSGADTQYFGPGTRLTVL.

The chain joins TRBV11-1 to TRBJ2-2; 9 bases match TRBD1. Germline values: CDR1 SGHAT, CDR2 FQDESV (reference sequence). V dropped 7 bases and J dropped 4; count of bases not matched to a gene: 7. The CDR3 is 15 residues long. In DNA form, the CDR3 reads TGTGCCAGCATAACAGGGGGCTTGAGCACCGGGGAGCTGTTTTTT. Amino acid sequence: CASITGGLSTGELFF. Full variable domain (rest looked up from reference TRBV11-1 and TRBJ2-2): EAEVAQSPRYKITEKSQAVAFWCDPISGHATLYWYRQILGQGPELLVQFQDESVVDDSQLPKDRFSAERLKGVDSTLKIQPAELGDSAMYLCASITGGLSTGELFFGEGSRLTVL.